This record looks at one T cell receptor beta chain sequence and its context. Trimming left V 6 bases short and J 6 bases short, with 12 bases between. Germline V gene data show CDR1 as WNHNN and CDR2 as SYGVQD (reference sequence). The CDR3 is 13 amino acids. Under the authors' procedure: Reference gene primer amplification yielded estimated nucleated cell counts. Produced via immunoSEQ multiplex PCR; TCRdb's table is partial and in-frame only. D and trimming were read from the DNA, whereas the V and J calls and clone size are those reported in that table. The sample lists approximately 24,000 clones, more than 85% occurring once. The data belong to a study of blood T cell repertoires in COVID-19. Study-level information: COVID-19 samples from acute and convalescent phases originated in the United States, Italy and Spain. Sample material is recorded as cDNA or gDNA derived from T cells, B-cell-depleted T cells, or PBMCs.

Sequencing input: peripheral blood. This clonotype was obtained from a human donor in a cohort sampled during active COVID-19. This chain joins TRBV10-1 and TRBJ2-1; no clear D. CDR3 nucleotides: TGCGCCAGCAGGGAGACTCCTGCCAATGAGCAGTTCTTC. Protein: CASRETPANEQFF.